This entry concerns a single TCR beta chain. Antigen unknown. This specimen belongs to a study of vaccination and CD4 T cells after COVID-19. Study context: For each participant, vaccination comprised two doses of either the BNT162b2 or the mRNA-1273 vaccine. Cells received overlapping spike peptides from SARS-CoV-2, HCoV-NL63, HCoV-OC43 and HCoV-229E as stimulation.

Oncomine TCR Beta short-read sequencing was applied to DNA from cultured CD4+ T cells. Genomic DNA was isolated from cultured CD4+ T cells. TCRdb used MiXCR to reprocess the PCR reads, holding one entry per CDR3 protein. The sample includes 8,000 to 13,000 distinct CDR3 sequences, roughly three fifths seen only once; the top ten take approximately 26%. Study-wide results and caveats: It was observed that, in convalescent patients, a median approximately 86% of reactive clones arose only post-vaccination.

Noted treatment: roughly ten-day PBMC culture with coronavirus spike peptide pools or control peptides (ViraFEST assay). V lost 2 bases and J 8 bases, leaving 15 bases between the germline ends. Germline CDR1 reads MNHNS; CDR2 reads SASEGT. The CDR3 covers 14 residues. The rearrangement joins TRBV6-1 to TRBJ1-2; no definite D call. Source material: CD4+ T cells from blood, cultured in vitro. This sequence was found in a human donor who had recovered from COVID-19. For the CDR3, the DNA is TGTGCCAGCAGTGAACTGAGAGGGATGGGAGGCTACACCTTC. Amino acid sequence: CASSELRGMGGYTF.